The source of this TCR beta chain is a study of CD8 T cells in ankylosing spondylitis. As regards this clonotype: Its antigen remains unknown.

Quantitative barcoded 5'-RACE was used to prepare TCR beta libraries. TCRdb analysed the 5' RACE reads with MiXCR anew, one entry per CDR3 protein. The sample includes tens of thousands of distinct CDR3 sequences, 7.2% seen only once; the top ten take about 11%. CDR3 length: 14 amino acids. V lost 0 bases and J lost 13, with 16 bases in between. Germline V gene data show CDR1 as MNHEY and CDR2 as SVGEGT. General observations from the study: Ankylosing spondylitis blood appeared to carry a characteristic TCR beta motif of roughly 8 highly homologous variants. Significant enrichment of disease-linked clones was reported in matched ankylosing spondylitis synovial fluid. Previously reported in reactive arthritis synovial fluid and blood were some of the motif variants.

The sequence was collected from a male donor with ankylosing spondylitis or in good health (not recorded which). The V and J genes are TRBV6-2 or TRBV6-3 and TRBJ2-1; TRBD2 might be the D (6 bases). The sample consisted of blood, either unsorted or a sorted T cell fraction (not recorded which). CDR3 amino acids: CASSYSRGGLIQFF. Here the CDR3 DNA reads TGTGCCAGCAGTTACTCGAGGGGCGGACTAATACAGTTCTTC.